This T cell receptor beta chain originates from a study of beta chain features in type 1 diabetes (dated by TCRdb to the late 2010s). Looking at the study overall: Mean age, gender distribution, total cell number and subset yield did not differ between patients and healthy donors. A total of 107,917,701 sorted cells were examined across all samples, and a strong correlation was observed between cell number per subset and RNA yield. In the study, TCRB repertoires of sorted circulating CD4+ T cell subsets from recently diagnosed type 1 diabetes patients were compared with those of matched healthy donors. Regulatory and stem cell-like memory subsets were isolated from only 8 patients and 8 healthy donors, whereas naive and central memory subsets came from all 30 or so donors.

A few counts support this clone. Its target antigen remains unknown. Base-call qualities are not available, and no considerably larger clone is one nucleotide away. The CDR3 runs 22 amino acids, cysteine and phenylalanine included. Just CDR3 DNA is preserved here, 66 bases in frame from base 1. Compared with germline, V lacks 3 bases and J lacks 0 bases; bases without a gene match: 23. Taken from the germline V gene, the CDR1 and CDR2 loops are SQVTM and ANQGSEA. Each donor gave one peripheral blood draw, roughly 120 mL on average, collected into heparinised tubes. Using a panel that included CD45RO, CCR7, CD25, CD127, CD95 and CD27, naive, central memory, regulatory and stem cell-like memory CD4+ T cells were sorted on a BD FACSAria II. All sorted populations exceeded 95% purity. PBMCs were separated immediately by Lymphoprep density gradient centrifugation and were stained directly, without being cultured. To minimize batch effects, samples were stained and sorted in pairs, one healthy donor with one patient per experiment.

The High Capacity cDNA Reverse Transcription Kit was used to reverse transcribe all of the isolated RNA, meaning that expressed TCRB transcripts were what got sequenced. Naive, central memory and regulatory T cell samples underwent deep immunoSEQ sequencing, averaging about 3.57 million total reads per sample. Sorted cells were lysed in RLT buffer and RNA was extracted with DNase-treated RNeasy Micro or Mini kits, depending on cell number. Each cell subset was processed separately to prevent cross-contamination, with patient and healthy donor samples processed together. The immunoSEQ multiplex PCR was used to amplify TCRB sequences from cDNA, generating 87-bp fragments that spanned the CDR3 region. Amplicons were sequenced on the Illumina HiSeq platform. In the paper's pipeline: PCR bias was corrected computationally using synthetic template baselines, and reads within Hamming distance 2 were collapsed, with unmergeable singletons discarded. Reads were aligned against IMGT so that V, D and J genes, CDR3 length and insertions or deletions at six rearrangement sites could be assigned. Within each subset, clonotype counts were normalized to sorted cell number, after which true diversity and Gini coefficients were computed with the tcR R package. Repertoire sharing was quantified using the overlap coefficient calculated on TCRB nucleotide sequences. TCRdb mirrors the immuneACCESS table, restricted to in-frame sequences. Some clones are absent from its copies; in checked studies, under half trace to an unresolved V gene, and the reason for the others is unknown. D and trimming come from the DNA, and the V and J calls and clone size come from that table. The sample table holds about 150,000 clones, of which under 9.5% were seen once. Roughly 0.5% of the sample rests with the top ten.

Results and caveats for the whole study, not just this receptor: HLA sub-analyses involved small numbers of individuals, so any influence of HLA type on TCRB rearrangement remained unresolved. Because cDNA rather than genomic DNA was sequenced, highly expressing activated cells could have been over-represented, although no difference in activation and CD3 levels was found between groups. Shorter templates might have been favored by PCR, but patient and control samples were amplified and corrected together, so both groups would have been affected equally by any skew. The naive, central memory and regulatory TCRB repertoires appeared to resemble one another more closely among patients than among healthy donors. At VDJ recombination sites, patients with type 1 diabetes made fewer insertions and deleted more nucleotides, a pattern implying thymic rearrangement abnormalities. Type 1 diabetes patients showed a moderate but significant shortening of TCRB CDR3 length in all four CD4+ subsets.

This TCR was sampled from a man aged 18 to 29 with type 1 diabetes. Sequenced: central memory CD4+ T cells from blood. The rearranged segments are TRBV29-1 and TRBJ2-6; the central 7 bases match TRBD1. The DNA sequence reads TGCAGCGTTGAGGGGACCTACAGGGGACGGGCCTCAAAATACTCTGGGGCCAACGTCCTGACTTTC. The resulting protein is CSVEGTYRGRASKYSGANVLTF. Extended through the reference TRBV29-1 and TRBJ2-6 proteins, this CDR3 yields the full variable domain: SAVISQKPSRDICQRGTSLTIQCQVDSQVTMMFWYRQQPGQSLTLIATANQGSEATYESGFVIDKFPISRPNLTFSTLTVSNMSPEDSSIYLCSVEGTYRGRASKYSGANVLTFGAGSRLTVL.